Following are 10 T cell receptor beta chains from one sample sequenced in a study of blood T cell repertoires in COVID-19 (TCRdb year 2020). The library was obtained by the immunoSEQ multiplex PCR assay. TCRdb limited this immuneACCESS table to in-frame rearrangements with V and J called. A share of clones is missing; checked studies link under half to unresolved V genes, and the rest is unexplained. The sample table records roughly 250,000 clones; 70% to 85% of these occur just once. Roughly 4.2% of the sample is in the top ten clones. Sample: peripheral blood. These receptors were taken from a woman aged 40 to 55 with active or convalescent COVID-19.

The chain joins TRBV2 to TRBJ2-7; D not resolved. The V gene's germline CDR1 is SNHLY and CDR2 FYNNEI. V dropped 7 bases and J dropped 0 bases, with 10 bases sitting between them. The CDR3 consists of 13 residues. CDR3 in amino acids: CASTSLSSYEQYF. The CDR3 DNA reads TGTGCCAGCACCTCCCTGAGCTCCTACGAGCAGTACTTC.

The V and J genes are TRBV3-1 (or the pseudogene TRBV3-2) and TRBJ1-2; the match to TRBD1 covers 8 bases. Germline V CDR1 and CDR2: LGHDT, YNNKEL (reference sequence). CDR3 length: 13 amino acids. Trimming removed 6 bases from V and 4 bases from J; junction bases left unmatched: 4. CDR3 protein: CASSQGAPYGYTF. The CDR3 DNA reads TGTGCCAGCAGTCAGGGGGCACCCTATGGCTACACCTTC.

V and J are TRBV10-3 and TRBJ1-3; 9 positions match TRBD1. In germline, CDR1 is ENHRY, CDR2 SYGVKD. CDR3 size: 16 residues. V dropped 4 bases and J dropped 3; count of bases not matched to a gene: 7. CDR3 sequence reads: CAISAEQGALGNTIYF. The CDR3 DNA reads TGTGCCATCAGTGCAGAACAGGGGGCGCTTGGAAACACCATATATTTT.

This clone was seen only once. This chain connects TRBV10-1 to TRBJ2-7; 8 nucleotides match TRBD2. Germline V lookup: CDR1 WNHNN, CDR2 SYGVQD (reference sequence). This CDR3 contains 16 residues. V gave up 2 bases and J gave up 5 bases; unmatched junction bases: 11. The CDR3 reads CASSESRGGHWDEQYF. Written as DNA, the CDR3 is TGCGCCAGCAGTGAGAGCCGGGGGGGCCACTGGGACGAGCAGTACTTC.

This clone was seen a handful of times. The chain uses TRBV3-1 (or the pseudogene TRBV3-2) and TRBJ2-2; TRBD2 matches at 7 bases. CDR3 length equals 16 residues. Germline-derived CDR1 and CDR2 are LGHDT and YNNKEL (reference sequence). V dropped 0 bases and J dropped 5; count of bases not matched to a gene: 6. CDR3 in DNA: TGTGCCAGCAGCCAAGAACTCACAGCGGGGACCGGGGAGCTGTTTTTT. It is translated as CASSQELTAGTGELFF.

The V and J genes are TRBV11-2 and TRBJ1-3; D ambiguous. CDR3 size: 15 residues. V was pared by 4 bases and J by 0 bases, with 10 bases between. Per the germline V gene, CDR1 is SGHAT and CDR2 is FQNNGV. CDR3 sequence: CASSSPIVSGNTIYF. For the CDR3, the DNA is TGTGCCAGCAGCTCCCCCATAGTCTCTGGAAACACCATATATTTT.

CDR3 nucleotide sequence: TGTGCCACCTCGCGGACACTTCAGGACTATGGCTACACCTTC. It yields the protein CATSRTLQDYGYTF. The genes are TRBV6-6 and TRBJ1-2; TRBD1 might be the D (5 bases). The CDR3 loop spans 14 amino acids. With 10 bases removed from V and 3 bases from J, the gap between germline ends came to 18 bases. CDR1 is MNHNY, CDR2 SVGAGI, per germline (reference sequence).

The genes are TRBV14 and TRBJ2-3; 10 bases match TRBD1. This CDR3 region has 17 residues. V trimming: 1 base; J trimming: 5 bases; junction bases outside the gene matches: 9. The germline V gene has CDR1 SGHDN and CDR2 FVKESK. The CDR3, as DNA: TGTGCCAGCAGCCAAGTAGGGACAGGGGTTAACGGAGATACGCAGTATTTT. Encoded protein: CASSQVGTGVNGDTQYF.

The chain has TRBV10-3 and TRBJ2-3; TRBD2 matches at 11 bases. The CDR3 extends over 16 amino acids. Losses at the gene ends were 6 bases for V and 3 bases for J; bases not matched to a gene: 8. The germline V gene has CDR1 ENHRY and CDR2 SYGVKD. The DNA of the CDR3 is TGTGCCATCAGCAGATCCCCTAGCGGGGGGACAGATACGCAGTATTTT. This encodes CAISRSPSGGTDTQYF.

The genes are TRBV6-5 and TRBJ2-5; D possibly corresponds to TRBD1 (5 bases). The germline V and J ends were trimmed by 5 bases and 7 bases, with 11 bases remaining between them. The germline V gene has CDR1 MNHEY and CDR2 SVGAGI. This CDR3 is built from 12 residues. The CDR3 bases are TGTGCCAGCAGTAGACAGTTTGGGACCCAGTACTTC. It codes for CASSRQFGTQYF.